These 18 T cell receptor beta chains were sequenced from one sample in a study of blood T cells in healthy people across ages. A second roughly 6 to 12 cycle PCR used barcoded and J-beta primers. TCRdb reprocessed the 5' RACE reads via MiXCR and lists one record per CDR3 protein. The sample lists about 1.6 million distinct CDR3 sequences; roughly 32% were seen once. The sample was blood. These receptor sequences come from a woman aged 25-40 years in good health.

The CDR3 reads CASSSGTTRNQPQHF. The CDR3 DNA reads as TGTGCCAGCAGTTCAGGGACAACCAGGAATCAGCCCCAGCATTTT. The chain employs TRBV12-3 or TRBV12-4 and TRBJ1-5, with a weak D call TRBD1 (6 bases). The CDR3 has 15 residues. Trimming stripped 4 bases from V and 4 bases from J, with 14 bases between.

In its sample, this clonotype was seen a few times. The chain has TRBV20-1 and TRBJ2-3; 11 bases match TRBD2. CDR1 is DFQATT and CDR2 is SNEGSKA in the germline V gene (reference sequence). This CDR3 has 16 amino acids. The ends lost 6 bases at V and 4 bases at J; junction bases unmatched: 12. The CDR3 loop reads CSALHLAGGPADTQYF. As DNA, the CDR3 is TGCAGTGCCCTCCACTTAGCGGGGGGGCCAGCAGATACGCAGTATTTT.

A word on this clonotype: Being one base from a much bigger clone, this may be a read error. The CDR3 reads CAVRGNGGHEQFF. Written as DNA, the CDR3 is TGCGCCGTCAGAGGGAATGGCGGACATGAGCAGTTCTTC. V and J are TRBV10-2 and TRBJ2-1; a weak D match, TRBD2 (5 bases). Germline CDR1 and CDR2: WSHSY and SAAADI. Trimming cost V 11 bases and J 8 bases, with 19 bases left between them. This CDR3 has 13 amino acids.

V usage is TRBV5-8 and J usage is TRBJ2-7; TRBD2 is a possible D gene (5 bases). The CDR3 is 14 residues long. Trimming shortened V by 7 bases and J by 0 bases, and 14 bases separated the two germline ends. Per the germline V gene, CDR1 is SGHTS and CDR2 is YDEGEE. This chain's CDR3 is CASFYSGASYEQYF. CDR3 nucleotides: TGTGCCAGCTTTTACAGCGGAGCCTCCTACGAGCAGTACTTC.

The gene calls are TRBV20-1 and TRBJ2-1; possibly TRBD2 for D (5 bases). In germline, CDR1 is DFQATT, CDR2 SNEGSKA (reference sequence). The CDR3 has 15 amino acids. The V and J ends lost 2 bases and 2 bases respectively, with 13 bases between them. In DNA, the CDR3 is TGCAGTGCTAGAAGGCAGACTACCCCCTACAATGAGCAGTTCTTC. Translation: CSARRQTTPYNEQFF.

V gene TRBV14 combines with J gene TRBJ1-1; D remains ambiguous. Trimming removed 3 bases at V and 1 base at J, with 12 bases between. The CDR3 is 15 residues long. Germline CDR1 and CDR2: SGHDN and FVKESK. CDR3 protein: CASSQGRTANTEAFF. The CDR3 nucleotides read TGTGCCAGCAGCCAGGGGAGGACTGCGAACACTGAAGCTTTCTTT.

The chain employs TRBV28 and TRBJ2-5; D unclear. V dropped 9 bases and J dropped 5 bases, with 13 bases sitting between them. Per the germline V gene, CDR1 is MDHEN and CDR2 is SYDVKM. The CDR3 is made up of 12 amino acids. In DNA form, the CDR3 reads TGTGCCAGTTTCCAATCCATCGAGACCCAGTACTTC. This translates into CASFQSIETQYF.

V is TRBV20-1 and J is TRBJ2-7, with 9 bases matching TRBD2. V shed 0 bases, J shed 3 bases, and the junction held 6 bases outside the gene matches. CDR3 length equals 15 residues. The germline gives CDR1 DFQATT, CDR2 SNEGSKA (reference sequence). The CDR3 reads CSARDESSGSYEQYF. CDR3 nucleotide sequence: TGCAGTGCTAGAGATGAGAGTAGCGGGAGCTACGAGCAGTACTTC.

The chain is built from TRBV20-1 and TRBJ2-3; 9 nucleotides agree with TRBD1. The ends lost 5 bases at V and 1 base at J; junction bases unmatched: 16. The germline V gene encodes CDR1 DFQATT and CDR2 SNEGSKA (reference sequence). This CDR3 spans 18 amino acids. The CDR3 spells CSASGQGRYPFGTDTQYF. In DNA, the CDR3 is TGCAGTGCTTCAGGACAGGGGCGATACCCTTTTGGCACAGATACGCAGTATTTT.

The chain employs TRBV10-2 and TRBJ2-3; D may be TRBD1 or TRBD2 (5 bases each). The length of the CDR3 is 16 residues. Trimming removed 10 bases at V and 5 bases at J, with 25 bases between. Germline V gene sequence: CDR1 WSHSY, CDR2 SAAADI. This CDR3 reads CATSGAYTTAGDTQYF. The CDR3 coding sequence is TGCGCCACCTCCGGGGCGTATACCACCGCAGGAGATACGCAGTATTTT.

This clonotype was picked up many times. Here the CDR3 DNA reads TGCGCCAGCAGCTTGGGCAGGGGGCGCCAAGAGACCCAGTACTTC. This sequence encodes CASSLGRGRQETQYF. The V call is TRBV5-1, the J call TRBJ2-5, with 8 positions matching TRBD1. From germline, CDR1 is SGHRS and CDR2 YFSETQ. CDR3 size: 15 residues. The J segment lost 1 base and the V segment lost 0 bases, leaving 2 bases of the junction unmatched.

This rearrangement joins TRBV2 to TRBJ2-7, with a possible D match to TRBD1 (5 bases). The CDR3 covers 14 residues. V was clipped by 4 bases and J by 5 bases, with 15 bases between them. Germline V gives CDR1 SNHLY, CDR2 FYNNEI. CDR3 coding DNA: TGTGCCAGCAGTGTGGAACAGGCCGCCGACGAGCAGTACTTC. Translating it yields CASSVEQAADEQYF.

This clonotype showed up just a few times. The chain recombines TRBV30 with TRBJ2-1; 13 nucleotides match TRBD2. Trimming removed 4 bases from V and 9 bases from J; junction bases left unmatched: 9. CDR3 length equals 15 residues. The germline V gene has CDR1 GTSNPN and CDR2 SVGIG (reference sequence). CDR3 DNA: TGTGCCTGGAAGGGACTAGCGGGGCTGGCGGCTGAGCAGTTCTTC. Protein: CAWKGLAGLAAEQFF.

The chain employs TRBV11-2 and TRBJ2-7; TRBD1 is a possible D gene (6 bases). The V end was cut by 1 base, the J end by 3 bases, with 19 bases between. CDR3 length equals 17 residues. Germline lookup yields CDR1 SGHAT and CDR2 FQNNGV. CDR3 nucleotide sequence: TGTGCCAGCAGCTTAGGGGGGCAGGGAGTTATAGTCTACGAGCAGTACTTC. Translated: CASSLGGQGVIVYEQYF.

The chain joins TRBV12-3 or TRBV12-4 to TRBJ2-5; 9 bases match TRBD1. The length of the CDR3 is 15 residues. V shed 4 bases and J 4 bases; nucleotides not matched to a gene: 7. CDR3 protein: CASSSGQGLVETQYF. CDR3 DNA: TGTGCCAGCAGTTCGGGACAGGGTCTTGTAGAGACCCAGTACTTC.

The chain recombines TRBV28 with TRBJ2-7, with D perhaps matching TRBD2 (5 bases). Germline V gene sequence: CDR1 MDHEN, CDR2 SYDVKM. The CDR3 length is 13 residues. Trimming removed 7 bases at V and 4 bases at J, with 14 bases between. The CDR3 region has the DNA TGTGCCAGCAAGGCGGGTAGCGTTTACGAGCAGTACTTC. Translation gives CASKAGSVYEQYF.

This clonotype was detected only a few times. The chain recombines TRBV12-3 or TRBV12-4 with TRBJ1-2, with D tentatively TRBD1 (6 bases). There are 12 residues in the CDR3. V was pared by 5 bases and J by 5 bases, with 9 bases between. The CDR3, as DNA: TGTGCCAGCAGTACGACAGGTTATGGCTACACCTTC. It translates to CASSTTGYGYTF.

This chain links TRBV9 with TRBJ2-7, with a tentative D call TRBD1 (5 bases). The CDR3 extends over 16 amino acids. Per the germline V gene, CDR1 is SGDLS and CDR2 is YYNGEE. With 0 bases removed from V and 1 base from J, the gap between germline ends came to 14 bases. Written as DNA, the CDR3 is TGTGCCAGCAGCGTAGATTCCAGGGTAGGGTCCTACGAGCAGTACTTC. The encoded protein is CASSVDSRVGSYEQYF.